Following are 11 T cell receptor beta chains from one sample sequenced in a study of cytomegalovirus exposure and HLA in healthy donors. Researchers ran the PCR with 60 Vbeta and 13 Jbeta primers. Measured with immunoSEQ multiplex PCR; TCRdb has only the in-frame clones, and not every one. Found here are about 140,000 clones, around 75% of them singletons; the top ten hold 2.5% to 4%. Specimen: PBMCs. The receptor set was obtained from a man in his forties in good health and CMV-seronegative.

V gene TRBV4-2 combines with J gene TRBJ2-3, with 10 positions matching TRBD2. Germline V gene data show CDR1 as LGHNA and CDR2 as YNFKEQ. V was pared by 1 base and J by 1 base, with 2 bases of the junction left unmatched. CDR3 size: 16 residues. The CDR3 sequence is CASSQVGTSGTDTQYF. As DNA, the CDR3 is TGTGCCAGCAGCCAAGTCGGGACTAGCGGCACAGATACGCAGTATTTT.

The chain combines TRBV10-3 with TRBJ2-7; 9 nucleotides match TRBD1. Germline V gene sequence: CDR1 ENHRY, CDR2 SYGVKD. V lost 0 bases and J lost 5; bases outside the gene matches: 2. CDR3 length: 14 residues. CDR3: CAISESGDRDEQYF. CDR3 nucleotides: TGTGCCATCAGTGAGTCAGGGGACAGGGACGAGCAGTACTTC.

In this sample, this clone turned up once. The V call is TRBV11-1, the J call TRBJ2-7; 11 positions match TRBD1. J lost 6 bases, V lost 5 bases, and 6 bases had no gene match. CDR1 SGHAT and CDR2 FQDESV come from the germline V gene (reference sequence). The CDR3 is 14 residues long. The CDR3 sequence: CASSEGTGGAEQYF. CDR3 sequence (DNA): TGTGCCAGCAGCGAAGGGACAGGGGGTGCCGAGCAGTACTTC.

Regarding this clone: Other DNA sequences within the sample encode an identical CDR3. This rearrangement joins TRBV19 to TRBJ2-6; 8 bases line up with TRBD1. The CDR3 is made up of 17 amino acids. Germline V gives CDR1 LNHDA, CDR2 SQIVND (reference sequence). J was trimmed by 4 bases and V by 11 bases; bases with no gene match: 16. The CDR3 nucleotides are TGTGCCTCAAGGCAGGGGGCCATTACCCTGGGGGCCAACGTCCTGACTTTC. Residues: CASRQGAITLGANVLTF.

This sequence joins TRBV5-1 and TRBJ1-2; D gene unclear. In germline, CDR1 is SGHRS, CDR2 YFSETQ. The CDR3 has 13 amino acids. Trimming stripped 6 bases from V and 3 bases from J, with 12 bases between. The CDR3 loop is CASTYGVDYGYTF. CDR3 in DNA: TGCGCCAGCACCTACGGGGTGGACTATGGCTACACCTTC.

V and J are TRBV5-5 and TRBJ2-5, with a possible D match to TRBD1 (5 bases). Germline V gene sequence: CDR1 SGHKS, CDR2 YYEKEE (reference sequence). The CDR3 sequence is 14 residues long. The V and J ends lost 6 bases and 1 base respectively, with 13 bases between them. The CDR3 is CASNQETAQETQYF. The CDR3 DNA reads TGTGCCAGCAACCAGGAGACAGCCCAAGAGACCCAGTACTTC.

With regard to this clone: A junction end diverges from the germline sequence, so it may reflect a read error. In the same sample, other DNA sequences code for this CDR3. The genes are TRBV15 and TRBJ2-7; D might be TRBD2 (5 bases). The CDR3 is 15 amino acids. Germline V lookup: CDR1 LNHNV, CDR2 YYDKDF (reference sequence). As DNA, the CDR3 is TGTGCCACCAGCAGAGAACGACGACGGGGTTACGAGCAGTATTTC. Translation gives CATSRERRRGYEQYF.

This clone was detected a few times. The V and J genes are TRBV6-4 and TRBJ2-3; 10 nucleotides line up with TRBD2. This CDR3 has 14 amino acids. The V gene end was trimmed by 3 bases and the J gene end by 4 bases; junction bases not matched to a gene: 1. Germline V gene sequence: CDR1 MRHNA, CDR2 SNTAGT. This chain's CDR3 is CASSEGTSADTQYF. CDR3 coding DNA: TGTGCCAGCAGTGAAGGGACTAGCGCAGATACGCAGTATTTT.

This clone has only one observation. V gene TRBV11-2 combines with J gene TRBJ2-7, with TRBD2 identical over 12 bases. The CDR3 length is 17 residues. J lost 0 bases, V lost 5 bases, and 8 bases had no gene match. Looked up from germline, CDR1 is SGHAT and CDR2 is FQNNGV. CDR3 region: CASSVLAGGPGSYEQYF. CDR3 nucleotide sequence: TGTGCCAGCAGCGTCCTAGCGGGGGGGCCTGGCTCCTACGAGCAGTACTTC.

The chain has TRBV9 and TRBJ2-1, with 10 bases lining up with TRBD2. V lost 3 bases to trimming and J lost 7 bases; unmatched junction nucleotides: 13. This CDR3 is 17 amino acids long. The germline gives CDR1 SGDLS, CDR2 YYNGEE. As DNA, the CDR3 is TGTGCCAGCAGCGCTTTTCCAGCGGGGGGGCGGGTAAATGAGCAGTTCTTC. Translated: CASSAFPAGGRVNEQFF.

The chain combines TRBV15 with TRBJ1-2; D gene ambiguous. Germline loops: CDR1 LNHNV, CDR2 YYDKDF (reference sequence). This CDR3 comprises 14 residues. V lost 5 bases, J lost 4 bases, and 14 bases lay in between. CDR3 protein: CATSAHQVSYGYTF. CDR3 bases: TGTGCCACCAGCGCACACCAAGTTTCCTATGGCTACACCTTC.